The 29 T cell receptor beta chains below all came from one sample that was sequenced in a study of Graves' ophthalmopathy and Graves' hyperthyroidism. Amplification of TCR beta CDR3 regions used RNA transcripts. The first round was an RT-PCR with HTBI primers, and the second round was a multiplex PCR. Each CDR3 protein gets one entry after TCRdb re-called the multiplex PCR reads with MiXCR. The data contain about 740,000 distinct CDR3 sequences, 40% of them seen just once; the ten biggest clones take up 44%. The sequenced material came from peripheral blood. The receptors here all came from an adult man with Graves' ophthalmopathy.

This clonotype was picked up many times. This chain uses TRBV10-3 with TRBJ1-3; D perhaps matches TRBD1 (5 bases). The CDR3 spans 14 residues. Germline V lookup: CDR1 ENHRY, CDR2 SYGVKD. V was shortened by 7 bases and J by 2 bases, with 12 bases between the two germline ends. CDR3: CAITDKGTGNTIYF. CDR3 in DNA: TGTGCCATCACCGATAAGGGGACTGGAAACACCATATATTTT.

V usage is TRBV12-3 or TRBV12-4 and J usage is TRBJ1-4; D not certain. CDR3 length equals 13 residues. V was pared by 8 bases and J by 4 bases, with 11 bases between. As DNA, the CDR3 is TGTGCCAGCGGCACAGAAGATAATGAAAAACTGTTTTTT. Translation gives CASGTEDNEKLFF.

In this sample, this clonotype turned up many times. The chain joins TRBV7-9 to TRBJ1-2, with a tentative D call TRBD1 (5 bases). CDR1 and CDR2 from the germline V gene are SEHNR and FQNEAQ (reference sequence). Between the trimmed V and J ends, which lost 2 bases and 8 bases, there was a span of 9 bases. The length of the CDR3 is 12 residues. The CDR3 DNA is TGTGCCAGCAGCTTACCACCAGGGGGCTACACCTTC. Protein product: CASSLPPGGYTF.

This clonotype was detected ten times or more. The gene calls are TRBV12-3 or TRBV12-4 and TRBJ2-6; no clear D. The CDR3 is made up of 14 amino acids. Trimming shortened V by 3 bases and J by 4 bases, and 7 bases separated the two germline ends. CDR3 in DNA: TGTGCCAGCAGTTTTAGAGCAGGGGCCAACGTCCTGACTTTC. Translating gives CASSFRAGANVLTF.

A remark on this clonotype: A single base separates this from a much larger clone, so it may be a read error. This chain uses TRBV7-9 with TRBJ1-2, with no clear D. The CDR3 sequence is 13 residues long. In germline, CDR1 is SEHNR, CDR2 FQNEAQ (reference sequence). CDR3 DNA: TGTTCCAGCAGGTACAGCAGGAGCTATGGCTACACCTTC. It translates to CSSRYSRSYGYTF.

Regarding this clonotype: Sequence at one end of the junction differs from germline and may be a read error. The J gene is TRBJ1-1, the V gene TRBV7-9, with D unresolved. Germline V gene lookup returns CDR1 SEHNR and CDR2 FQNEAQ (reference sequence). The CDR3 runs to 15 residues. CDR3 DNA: TGCGCCAGCAGCCAAGATGGGGTAATCCCTGACGAAGCTTTCTTT. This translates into CASSQDGVIPDEAFF.

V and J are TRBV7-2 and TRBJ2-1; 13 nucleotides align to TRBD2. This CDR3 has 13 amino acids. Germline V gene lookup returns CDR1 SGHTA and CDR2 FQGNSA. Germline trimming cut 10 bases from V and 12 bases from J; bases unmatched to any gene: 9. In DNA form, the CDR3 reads TGTGCCATCCGAGGGACTAGCGGGATCGCGCAGTTCTTC. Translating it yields CAIRGTSGIAQFF. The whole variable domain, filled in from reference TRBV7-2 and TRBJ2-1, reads GAGVSQSPSNKVTEKGKDVELRCDPISGHTALYWYRQSLGQGLEFLIYFQGNSAPDKSGLPSDRFSAERTGGSVSTLTIQRTQQEDSAVYLCAIRGTSGIAQFFGPGTRLTVL.

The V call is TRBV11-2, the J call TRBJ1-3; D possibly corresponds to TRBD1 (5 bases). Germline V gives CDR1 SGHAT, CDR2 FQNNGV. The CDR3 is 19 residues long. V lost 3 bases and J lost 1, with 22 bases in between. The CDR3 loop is CASSFRRQPAGLSGNTIYF. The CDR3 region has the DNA TGTGCCAGCAGCTTCCGCCGACAGCCAGCGGGGTTATCTGGAAACACCATATATTTT.

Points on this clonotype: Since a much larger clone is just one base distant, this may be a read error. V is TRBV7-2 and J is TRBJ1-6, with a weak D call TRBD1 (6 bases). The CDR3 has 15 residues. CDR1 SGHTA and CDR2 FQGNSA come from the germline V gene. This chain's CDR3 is CASGLVGATNSPLHF. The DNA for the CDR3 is TGTGCCAGCGGCTTAGTGGGGGCTACTAATTCACCCCTCCACTTT.

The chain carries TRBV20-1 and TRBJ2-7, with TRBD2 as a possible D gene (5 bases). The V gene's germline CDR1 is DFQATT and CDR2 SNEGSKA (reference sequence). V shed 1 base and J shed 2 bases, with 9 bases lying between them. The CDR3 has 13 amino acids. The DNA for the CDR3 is TGCAGTGCTAGAGCGACGGGGACCTACGAGCAGTACTTC. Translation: CSARATGTYEQYF.

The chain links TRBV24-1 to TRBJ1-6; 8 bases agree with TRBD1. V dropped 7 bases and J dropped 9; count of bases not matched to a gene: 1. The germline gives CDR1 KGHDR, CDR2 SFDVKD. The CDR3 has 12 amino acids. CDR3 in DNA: TGTGCCACCAGGGACAGGGCTTCACCCCTCCACTTT. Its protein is CATRDRASPLHF.

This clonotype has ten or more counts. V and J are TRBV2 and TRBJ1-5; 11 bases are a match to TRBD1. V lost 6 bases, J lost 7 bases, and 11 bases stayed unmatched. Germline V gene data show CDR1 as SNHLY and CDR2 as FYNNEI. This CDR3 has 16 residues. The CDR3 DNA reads TGTGCCAGCAGCCAAGAGGGACAGGGGGGACGACAGCCCCAGCATTTT. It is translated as CASSQEGQGGRQPQHF. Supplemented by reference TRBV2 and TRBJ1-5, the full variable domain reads EPEVTQTPSHQVTQMGQEVILRCVPISNHLYFYWYRQILGQKVEFLVSFYNNEISEKSEIFDDQFSVERPDGSNFTLKIRSTKLEDSAMYFCASSQEGQGGRQPQHFGDGTRLSIL.

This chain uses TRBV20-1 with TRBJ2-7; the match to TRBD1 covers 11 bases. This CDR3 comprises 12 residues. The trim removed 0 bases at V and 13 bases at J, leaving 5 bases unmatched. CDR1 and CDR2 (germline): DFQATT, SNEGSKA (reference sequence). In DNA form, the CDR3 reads TGCAGTGCTAGAGATGTCGGGACAGGGGGATACTTC. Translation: CSARDVGTGGYF.

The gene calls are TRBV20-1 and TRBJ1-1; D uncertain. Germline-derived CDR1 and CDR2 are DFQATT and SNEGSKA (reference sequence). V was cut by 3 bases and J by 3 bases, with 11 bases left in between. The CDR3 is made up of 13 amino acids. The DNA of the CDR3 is TGCAGTGCTAGGGCCCGCAGACACACTGAAGCTTTCTTT. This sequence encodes CSARARRHTEAFF.

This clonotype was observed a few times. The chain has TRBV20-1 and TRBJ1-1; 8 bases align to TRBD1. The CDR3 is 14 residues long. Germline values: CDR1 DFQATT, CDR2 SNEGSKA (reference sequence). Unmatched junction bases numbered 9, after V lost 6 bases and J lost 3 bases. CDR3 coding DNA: TGCAGTGCCGACAGGGGAGGGGCGGACACTGAAGCTTTCTTT. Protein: CSADRGGADTEAFF.

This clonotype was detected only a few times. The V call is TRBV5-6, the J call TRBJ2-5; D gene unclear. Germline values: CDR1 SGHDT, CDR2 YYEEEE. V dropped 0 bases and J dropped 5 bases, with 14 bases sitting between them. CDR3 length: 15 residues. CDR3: CASSLDGPGSETQYF. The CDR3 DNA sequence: TGTGCCAGCAGCTTGGATGGCCCCGGTAGTGAGACCCAGTACTTC.

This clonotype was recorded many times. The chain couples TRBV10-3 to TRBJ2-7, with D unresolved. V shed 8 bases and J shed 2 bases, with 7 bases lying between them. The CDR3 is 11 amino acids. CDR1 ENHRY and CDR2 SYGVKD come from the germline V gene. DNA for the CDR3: TGTGCCATCGGTTGGCCCTACGAGCAGTACTTC. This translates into CAIGWPYEQYF.

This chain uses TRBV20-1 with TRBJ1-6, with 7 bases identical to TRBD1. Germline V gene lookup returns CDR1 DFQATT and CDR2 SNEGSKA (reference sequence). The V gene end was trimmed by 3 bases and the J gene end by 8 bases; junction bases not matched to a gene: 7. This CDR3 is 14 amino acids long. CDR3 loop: CSARASGGHSPLHF. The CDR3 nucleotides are TGCAGTGCTAGGGCTTCAGGGGGTCATTCACCCCTCCACTTT.

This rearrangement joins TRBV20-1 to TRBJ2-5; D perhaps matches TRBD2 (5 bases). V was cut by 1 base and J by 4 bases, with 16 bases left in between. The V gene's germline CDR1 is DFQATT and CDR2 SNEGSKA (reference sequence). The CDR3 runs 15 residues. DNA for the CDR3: TGCAGTGCTAGAGTGGGAGCTAACGATTTAGAGACCCAGTACTTC. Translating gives CSARVGANDLETQYF.

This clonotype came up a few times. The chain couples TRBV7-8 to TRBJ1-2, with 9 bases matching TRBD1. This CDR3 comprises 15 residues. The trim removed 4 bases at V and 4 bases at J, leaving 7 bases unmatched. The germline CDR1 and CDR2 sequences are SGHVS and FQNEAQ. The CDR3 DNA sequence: TGTGCCAGCAGCTCCACCGGGACAGGGCCCTATGGCTACACCTTC. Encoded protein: CASSSTGTGPYGYTF. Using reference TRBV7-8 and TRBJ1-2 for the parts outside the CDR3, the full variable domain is GAGVSQSPRYKVAKRGQDVALRCDPISGHVSLFWYQQALGQGPEFLTYFQNEAQLDKSGLPSDRFFAERPEGSVSTLKIQRTQQEDSAVYLCASSSTGTGPYGYTFGSGTRLTVV.

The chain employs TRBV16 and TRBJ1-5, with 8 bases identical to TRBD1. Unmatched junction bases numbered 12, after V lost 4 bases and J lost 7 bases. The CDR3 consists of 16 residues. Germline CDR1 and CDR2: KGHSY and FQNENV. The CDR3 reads CASSRNPRGHRQPQHF. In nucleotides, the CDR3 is TGTGCCAGCAGCCGAAACCCCAGGGGGCATCGGCAGCCCCAGCATTTT.

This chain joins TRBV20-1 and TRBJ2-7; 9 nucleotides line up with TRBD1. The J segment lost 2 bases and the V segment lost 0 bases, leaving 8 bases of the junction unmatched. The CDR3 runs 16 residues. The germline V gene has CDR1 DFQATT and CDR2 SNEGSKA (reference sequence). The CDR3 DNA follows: TGCAGTGCTAGAGACCCGAAAGGACAGGGGCCCTACGAGCAGTACTTC. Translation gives CSARDPKGQGPYEQYF.

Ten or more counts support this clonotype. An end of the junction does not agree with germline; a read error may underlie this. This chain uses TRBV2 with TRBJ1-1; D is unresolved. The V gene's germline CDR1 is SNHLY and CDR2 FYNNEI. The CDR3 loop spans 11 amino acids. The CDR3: CASSEGGSRVF. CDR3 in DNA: TGTGCCAGCAGTGAAGGGGGATCGCGGGTCTTT.

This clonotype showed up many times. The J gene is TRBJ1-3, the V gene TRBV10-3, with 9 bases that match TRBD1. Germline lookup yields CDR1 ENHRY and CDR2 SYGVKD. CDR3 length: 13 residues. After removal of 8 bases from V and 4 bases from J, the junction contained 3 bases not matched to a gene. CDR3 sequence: CAIGDREGNTIYF. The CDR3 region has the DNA TGTGCCATCGGGGACAGGGAAGGAAACACCATATATTTT.

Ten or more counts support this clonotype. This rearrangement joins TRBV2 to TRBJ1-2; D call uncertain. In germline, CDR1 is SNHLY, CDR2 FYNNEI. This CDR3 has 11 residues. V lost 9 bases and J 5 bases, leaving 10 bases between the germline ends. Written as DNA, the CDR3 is TGTGCCAGTAAGGACGGATATGGCTACACCTTC. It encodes CASKDGYGYTF. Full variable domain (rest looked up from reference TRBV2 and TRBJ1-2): EPEVTQTPSHQVTQMGQEVILRCVPISNHLYFYWYRQILGQKVEFLVSFYNNEISEKSEIFDDQFSVERPDGSNFTLKIRSTKLEDSAMYFCASKDGYGYTFGSGTRLTVV.

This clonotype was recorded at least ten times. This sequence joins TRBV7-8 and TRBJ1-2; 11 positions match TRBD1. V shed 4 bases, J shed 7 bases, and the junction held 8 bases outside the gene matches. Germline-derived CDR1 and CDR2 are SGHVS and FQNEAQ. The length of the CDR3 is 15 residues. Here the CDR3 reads CASSSYTGTGGGYTF. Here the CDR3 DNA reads TGTGCCAGCAGCTCCTATACCGGGACAGGGGGTGGCTACACCTTC. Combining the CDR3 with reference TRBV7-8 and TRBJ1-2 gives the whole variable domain GAGVSQSPRYKVAKRGQDVALRCDPISGHVSLFWYQQALGQGPEFLTYFQNEAQLDKSGLPSDRFFAERPEGSVSTLKIQRTQQEDSAVYLCASSSYTGTGGGYTFGSGTRLTVV.

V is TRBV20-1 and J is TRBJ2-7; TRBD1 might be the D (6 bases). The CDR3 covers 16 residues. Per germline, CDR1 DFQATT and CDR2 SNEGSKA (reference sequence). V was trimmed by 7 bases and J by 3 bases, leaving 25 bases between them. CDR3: CSGKKQGRWGYYEQYF. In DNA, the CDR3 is TGCAGTGGCAAGAAACAGGGACGATGGGGATACTACGAGCAGTACTTC.

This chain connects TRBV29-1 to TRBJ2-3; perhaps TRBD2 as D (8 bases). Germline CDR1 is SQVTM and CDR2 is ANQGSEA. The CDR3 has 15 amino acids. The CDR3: CSASRSGTVADTQYF. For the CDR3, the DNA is TGCAGTGCTAGCCGTAGCGGGACAGTGGCAGATACGCAGTATTTT.

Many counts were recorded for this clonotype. This chain's CDR3 is CSARDAGEQYF. DNA of the CDR3: TGCAGTGCTAGAGATGCTGGCGAGCAGTACTTC. The rearrangement links TRBV20-1 to TRBJ2-7; D unclear. V was trimmed by 0 bases and J by 6 bases, leaving 6 bases between them. The CDR3 spans 11 residues. From germline, CDR1 is DFQATT and CDR2 SNEGSKA (reference sequence).